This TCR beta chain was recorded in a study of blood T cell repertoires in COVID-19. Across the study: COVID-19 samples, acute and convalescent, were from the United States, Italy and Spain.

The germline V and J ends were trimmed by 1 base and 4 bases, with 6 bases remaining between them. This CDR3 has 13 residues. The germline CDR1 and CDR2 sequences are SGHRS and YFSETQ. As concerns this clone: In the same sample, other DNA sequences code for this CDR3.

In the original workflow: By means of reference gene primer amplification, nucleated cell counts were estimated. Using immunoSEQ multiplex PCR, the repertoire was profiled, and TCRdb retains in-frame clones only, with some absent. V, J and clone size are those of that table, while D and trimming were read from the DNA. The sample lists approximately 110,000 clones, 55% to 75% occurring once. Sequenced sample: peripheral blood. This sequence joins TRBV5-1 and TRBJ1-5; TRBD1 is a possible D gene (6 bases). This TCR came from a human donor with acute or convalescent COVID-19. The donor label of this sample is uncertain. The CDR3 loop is CASSLQGNQPQHF. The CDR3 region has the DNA TGCGCCAGCAGCTTGCAGGGGAATCAGCCCCAGCATTTT.